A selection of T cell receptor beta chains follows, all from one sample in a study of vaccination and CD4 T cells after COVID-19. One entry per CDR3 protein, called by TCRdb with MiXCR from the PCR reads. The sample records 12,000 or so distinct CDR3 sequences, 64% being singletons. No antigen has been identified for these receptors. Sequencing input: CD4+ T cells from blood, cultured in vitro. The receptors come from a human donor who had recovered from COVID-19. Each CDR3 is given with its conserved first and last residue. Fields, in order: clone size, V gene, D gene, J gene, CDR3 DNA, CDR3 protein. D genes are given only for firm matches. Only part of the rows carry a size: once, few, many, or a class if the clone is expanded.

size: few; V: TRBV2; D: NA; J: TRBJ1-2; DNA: TGTGCCAGCAGTGAACAGGGACTCCTAGGGGGGAATGGCTACACCTTC; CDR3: CASSEQGLLGGNGYTF
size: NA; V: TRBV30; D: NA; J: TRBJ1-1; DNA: TGTGCCTGGAGAAGGTGGGAGTCGACTGAAGCTTTCTTT; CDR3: CAWRRWESTEAFF
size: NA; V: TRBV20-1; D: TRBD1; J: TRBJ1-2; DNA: TGCAGTGCTAGAGAGTGGGACAGGTATGGCTACACCTTC; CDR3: CSAREWDRYGYTF
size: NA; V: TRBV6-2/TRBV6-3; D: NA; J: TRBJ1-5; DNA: TGTGCCAGCAGCCCGAGGGTGGTTGAGCGCAATCAGCCCCAGCATTTT; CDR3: CASSPRVVERNQPQHF
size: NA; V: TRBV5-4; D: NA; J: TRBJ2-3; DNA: TGTGCCAGCAGCATGGACGTCACAGATACGCAGTATTTT; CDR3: CASSMDVTDTQYF
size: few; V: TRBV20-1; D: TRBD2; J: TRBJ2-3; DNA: TGCAGTGCTGCGGGGGGATTTCCTAGCACAGATACGCAGTATTTT; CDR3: CSAAGGFPSTDTQYF
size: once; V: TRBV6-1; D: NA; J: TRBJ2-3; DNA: TGTGCCAGCAGTGAAGCAGGCCGTTCTAGCACAGATACGCAGTATTTT; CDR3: CASSEAGRSSTDTQYF
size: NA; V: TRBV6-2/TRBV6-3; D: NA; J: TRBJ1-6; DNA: TGTGCCAGCAGTTACGAAAGGGGGGAGCCTTCTAATTCACCCCTCCACTTT; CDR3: CASSYERGEPSNSPLHF
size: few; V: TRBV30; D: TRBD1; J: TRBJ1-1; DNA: TGTGCCTGGACACAGGGGAGGACTGAAGCTTTCTTT; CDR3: CAWTQGRTEAFF
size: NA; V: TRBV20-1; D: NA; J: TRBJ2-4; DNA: TGCAGTGCACCTCCTACAGGGGAGGGAAACATTCAGTACTTC; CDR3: CSAPPTGEGNIQYF
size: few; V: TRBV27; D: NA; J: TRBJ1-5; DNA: TGTGCCAGCAGTTTAAAGTACGGGGGTGGGACAAATAGCAATCAGCCCCAGCATTTT; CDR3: CASSLKYGGGTNSNQPQHF
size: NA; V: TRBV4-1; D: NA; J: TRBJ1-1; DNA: TGCGCCAGCAGCCGCGACCCCAGCGCTGAAGCTTTCTTT; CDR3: CASSRDPSAEAFF
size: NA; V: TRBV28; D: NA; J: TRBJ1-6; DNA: TGTGCCACCGGGGGGGGTGGGTCACCCCTCCACTTT; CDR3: CATGGGGSPLHF
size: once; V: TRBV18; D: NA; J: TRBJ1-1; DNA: TGTGCCAGCGCATCCATGGGGGGCACTGAAGCTTTCTTT; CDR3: CASASMGGTEAFF
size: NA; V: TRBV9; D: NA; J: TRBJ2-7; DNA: TGTGCCAGCAGCCTCACGGCCGACAGCTTCTCCTACGAGCAGTACTTC; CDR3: CASSLTADSFSYEQYF
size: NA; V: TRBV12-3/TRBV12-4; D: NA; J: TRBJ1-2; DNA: TGTGCCAGCAGTTTAGAGGCAGGAGACGCTAACTATGGCTACACCTTC; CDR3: CASSLEAGDANYGYTF
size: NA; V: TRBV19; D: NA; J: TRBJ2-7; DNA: TGTGCCAGTAGTACAAGTCTTGGAGAGCAGTACTTC; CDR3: CASSTSLGEQYF
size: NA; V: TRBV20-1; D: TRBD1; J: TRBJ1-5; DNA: TGCAGTGCTAGGGCCGGACAGGGAGGTCAGCCCCAGCATTTT; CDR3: CSARAGQGGQPQHF
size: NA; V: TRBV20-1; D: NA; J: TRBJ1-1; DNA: TGCAGTGCTAGGACAGAGAACACTGAAGCTTTCTTT; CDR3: CSARTENTEAFF